This paragraph covers one TCR beta chain sequence. TCRdb's copy holds only in-frame clones and misses some; the assay was immunoSEQ multiplex PCR. The sample carries 130,000 to 150,000 clones, around 83% recorded once. The record originates from a study of blood T cell repertoires in COVID-19. Study information: Acute-phase and convalescent COVID-19 samples originated in the United States, Italy and Spain. Nucleic acid was either cDNA or gDNA, and it came from T cells, B-cell-depleted T cells, or PBMCs.

CDR1 and CDR2 from the germline V gene are SGHDT and YYEEEE. The V gene lost 4 bases and the J gene lost 1 base, with 8 bases spanning the gap. CDR3 length equals 13 residues. Sequencing was done on a sample of peripheral blood. This rearrangement joins TRBV5-6 to TRBJ1-1; possibly TRBD1 for D (5 bases). This TCR came from an elderly woman with acute or convalescent COVID-19. The CDR3 spells CASSLTGNTEAFF. In DNA, the CDR3 is TGTGCCAGCAGCCTTACAGGGAACACTGAAGCTTTCTTT.